This is a list of T cell receptor beta chains from one sample in a study of blood T cell repertoires in COVID-19. Sequenced by immunoSEQ multiplex PCR; TCRdb stores in-frame clones only, minus some. The repertoire holds 44,000 or so clones, with about 86% as singletons. Material for sequencing was peripheral blood. The receptors originated from a human donor in a cohort sampled during active COVID-19. CDR3s include the opening cysteine and the closing phenylalanine or tryptophan. The D gene is left open where the match is weak. Some rows have no size entry. The others give once, few or many, or a class for an expanded clone.

d_call	v_call	clone_size	j_call	cdr3_aa	cdr3_nt
-	TRBV6-5	-	TRBJ2-7	CASSYGIWGNYEQYF	TGTGCCAGCAGTTACGGTATCTGGGGCAACTACGAGCAGTACTTC
-	TRBV21-1	once	TRBJ2-7	CAYTQRGGHEQYF	TGTGCCTATACCCAGCGCGGAGGGCACGAGCAGTACTTC
TRBD2	TRBV5-4	-	TRBJ2-7	CASSLGASGGSTYEQYF	TGTGCCAGCAGCTTGGGGGCTAGCGGGGGATCTACCTACGAGCAGTACTTC
TRBD1	TRBV7-9	-	TRBJ2-2	CVRDREAGELFF	TGTGTCCGGGACAGGGAGGCCGGGGAGCTGTTTTTT
-	TRBV7-2	-	TRBJ1-5	CASSPRAGAGNQPQHF	TGTGCCAGCAGCCCCCGGGCAGGGGCGGGCAATCAGCCCCAGCATTTT
-	TRBV19	once	TRBJ1-5	CASSIGLDQPQHF	TGTGCCAGTAGTATAGGACTCGATCAGCCCCAGCATTTT
-	TRBV5-5	-	TRBJ2-5	CASRIEVFAGKETQYF	TGTGCCAGCAGAATTGAGGTTTTTGCGGGGAAAGAGACCCAGTACTTC
-	TRBV5-1	-	TRBJ2-2	CASSYLAGELFF	TGCGCCAGCAGCTACCTAGCCGGGGAGCTGTTTTTT
-	TRBV6-5	-	TRBJ1-2	CASSYRSRLAGYTF	TGTGCCAGCAGTTACCGATCAAGGTTAGCTGGCTACACCTTC
TRBD1	TRBV4-3	-	TRBJ2-2	CASSLNHRTGARISLGTGELFF	TGCGCCAGCAGCCTCAACCATCGGACAGGGGCAAGGATTAGCCTCGGCACCGGGGAGCTGTTTTTT
TRBD2	TRBV9	-	TRBJ2-3	CASRTSGADTQYF	TGTGCCAGCAGGACTAGCGGGGCAGATACGCAGTATTTT
-	TRBV13	-	TRBJ2-5	CASMEGLQETQYF	TGTGCCAGCATGGAGGGGCTCCAAGAGACCCAGTACTTC
-	TRBV9	-	TRBJ2-7	CASSPDSLYEQYF	TGTGCCAGCAGCCCAGACAGCCTCTACGAGCAGTACTTC
TRBD1	TRBV27	-	TRBJ1-5	CASSLSGGGRNQPQHF	TGTGCCAGCAGTTTATCAGGGGGCGGACGCAATCAGCCCCAGCATTTT
-	TRBV21-1	-	TRBJ1-2	CASSKGSPPTLYGYTF	TGTGCCAGCAGCAAAGGATCCCCGCCTACTCTCTATGGCTACACCTTC
-	TRBV7-9	-	TRBJ1-6	CASSARAENSPLHF	TGTGCCAGCAGCGCGCGGGCCGAAAATTCACCCCTCCACTTT
TRBD1	TRBV5-1	-	TRBJ2-7	CASSPTGGYEQYF	TGCGCCAGCAGTCCGACAGGGGGCTACGAGCAGTACTTC
TRBD2	TRBV5-4	-	TRBJ2-1	CASTGGAGGRSYNEQFF	TGTGCCAGCACCGGAGGAGCGGGGGGCCGGTCCTACAATGAGCAGTTCTTC
TRBD2	TRBV10-3	-	TRBJ2-3	CAISDPTSGGSTDTQYF	TGTGCCATCAGTGACCCCACTAGCGGGGGGAGCACAGATACGCAGTATTTT
-	TRBV9	-	TRBJ1-1	CASSVVSDTEAFF	TGTGCCAGCAGCGTAGTGAGTGACACTGAAGCTTTCTTT
TRBD1	TRBV6-5	-	TRBJ1-2	CASSYSTGGGYTF	TGTGCCAGCAGTTACTCAACAGGGGGTGGCTACACCTTC
-	TRBV5-1	-	TRBJ1-1	CASSLAWDPPGGTEAFF	TGCGCCAGCAGCTTGGCCTGGGACCCTCCGGGAGGGACTGAAGCTTTCTTT
TRBD2	TRBV28	-	TRBJ2-7	CASSSPGGAKNYEQYF	TGTGCCAGCAGTTCCCCCGGGGGGGCGAAGAACTACGAGCAGTACTTC
-	TRBV11-2	-	TRBJ2-7	CASSWAGQTYEQYF	TGTGCCAGCAGCTGGGCGGGACAGACCTACGAGCAGTACTTC
-	TRBV5-4	-	TRBJ2-5	CASSLVVGAVQETQYF	TGTGCCAGCAGCTTGGTCGTAGGGGCAGTCCAAGAGACCCAGTACTTC
-	TRBV7-9	-	TRBJ1-2	CASSDFQGRNYGYTF	TGTGCCAGTTCCGACTTTCAGGGGCGGAACTATGGCTACACCTTC
-	TRBV19	-	TRBJ2-5	CASSTDRVRGGTQYF	TGTGCCAGTAGTACCGACAGGGTCCGGGGAGGGACCCAGTACTTC
-	TRBV7-3	-	TRBJ2-3	CASSRTSNRGDTQYF	TGTGCCAGCAGCCGGACATCGAATAGGGGAGATACGCAGTATTTT
-	TRBV5-1	-	TRBJ2-7	CASSLPSTVNEQYF	TGCGCCAGCAGCTTGCCCTCGACAGTGAACGAGCAGTACTTC
TRBD1	TRBV11-3	-	TRBJ1-1	CASSSTGVSEAFF	TGTGCCAGCAGCTCGACAGGGGTGTCTGAAGCTTTCTTT
-	TRBV6-5	-	TRBJ1-2	CASAPSRGQNYGYTF	TGTGCCAGCGCTCCCTCCAGGGGCCAAAACTATGGCTACACCTTC
TRBD1	TRBV27	-	TRBJ1-2	CASSFRGQGGYGYTF	TGTGCCAGCAGTTTCCGCGGACAGGGAGGCTATGGCTACACCTTC
-	TRBV30	-	TRBJ2-2	CAWSVSGTGELFF	TGTGCCTGGAGTGTATCGGGGACCGGGGAGCTGTTTTTT
-	TRBV4-2	-	TRBJ2-3	CASSQDRGGADTQYF	TGTGCCAGCAGCCAAGATAGAGGTGGCGCAGATACGCAGTATTTT
-	TRBV6-6	-	TRBJ1-5	CASSFLNQPQHF	TGTGCCAGCAGTTTCCTCAATCAGCCCCAGCATTTT
TRBD1	TRBV6-5	-	TRBJ1-2	CASIPGDRESGYTF	TGTGCCAGCATTCCTGGGGACAGGGAAAGTGGCTACACCTTC
TRBD1	TRBV7-8	-	TRBJ2-5	CASSIRDRQETQYF	TGTGCCAGCAGCATCCGGGACAGACAAGAGACTCAGTACTTC
-	TRBV7-2	-	TRBJ1-1	CASSKQRNTEAFF	TGTGCCAGCAGCAAACAGAGGAACACTGAAGCTTTCTTT
-	TRBV6-5	-	TRBJ2-2	CASSRQVTNTGELFF	TGTGCCAGCAGTCGACAGGTGACCAACACCGGGGAGCTGTTTTTT
-	TRBV5-4	-	TRBJ1-6	CASSYGAGGNSPLHF	TGTGCCAGCAGTTATGGAGCGGGTGGGAATTCACCCCTCCACTTT
-	TRBV28	-	TRBJ2-7	CATTHPDRDYEQYF	TGTGCCACCACACATCCGGACAGAGACTACGAGCAGTACTTC
TRBD1	TRBV19	few	TRBJ1-5	CASNDRGIQPQHF	TGTGCCAGTAACGACAGGGGAATTCAGCCCCAGCATTTT
TRBD2	TRBV10-3	-	TRBJ2-4	CAISRGREGNIQYF	TGTGCCATTTCTCGGGGGAGGGAAGGAAACATTCAGTACTTC
TRBD1	TRBV5-4	-	TRBJ2-2	CASSLGDRDYTGELFF	TGTGCCAGCAGCTTGGGGGACAGGGACTACACCGGGGAGCTGTTTTTT
-	TRBV9	-	TRBJ2-5	CASSGESETQYF	TGTGCCAGCAGCGGCGAAAGTGAGACCCAGTACTTC
-	TRBV4-1	-	TRBJ2-7	CASSQDKGGSSYEQYF	TGCGCCAGCAGCCAAGATAAGGGGGGGAGCTCCTACGAGCAGTACTTC
-	TRBV28	-	TRBJ2-5	CASSSSLRGAGRKETQYF	TGTGCCAGCAGTTCCTCGCTAAGGGGCGCGGGGAGAAAAGAGACCCAGTACTTC
-	TRBV19	-	TRBJ1-1	CASSMLDPPDRKF	TGTGCCAGTAGTATGTTGGATCCGCCTGACAGAAAATTT
TRBD1	TRBV6-5	-	TRBJ2-5	CASSYGDRGPETQYF	TGTGCCAGCAGTTACGGGGACAGGGGGCCAGAGACCCAGTACTTC
-	TRBV13	-	TRBJ2-1	CASSLGLRTGDNEQFF	TGTGCCAGCAGCTTAGGCCTTCGGACTGGGGACAATGAGCAGTTCTTC
TRBD1	TRBV3-1/TRBV3-2	-	TRBJ1-1	CASSQSDRQNTEAFF	TGTGCCAGCAGCCAATCGGACAGGCAGAACACTGAAGCTTTCTTT
-	TRBV7-9	-	TRBJ2-3	CASQRLGGTDTQYF	TGTGCCAGCCAAAGGTTAGGAGGCACAGATACGCAGTATTTT